This T cell receptor beta chain was recorded in a study of cytomegalovirus exposure and HLA in healthy donors. Broader study findings: The study recorded 150 to 200 TCR beta chains that were cytomegalovirus-associated.

CDR1 is SGHTA and CDR2 is FQGNSA in the germline V gene. With 4 bases removed from V and 0 bases from J, the gap between germline ends came to 9 bases. There are 15 residues in the CDR3. This table comes from immunoSEQ multiplex PCR, and its TCRdb copy is limited to in-frame clones, with some not included. The sample comprises roughly 270,000 clones, roughly 90% of which are singletons, and about 0.99% rests with the top ten. Worth noting for this clone: The antigen remains unidentified.

The V and J genes are TRBV7-2 and TRBJ2-2, with D uncertain. The source material was PBMCs. This TCR derives from a woman aged 18-30 years in good health and CMV-seronegative. The CDR3 protein is CASSSLMTNTGELFF. CDR3 nucleotide sequence: TGTGCCAGCAGCTCGCTAATGACGAACACCGGGGAGCTGTTTTTT. The full variable domain, completed using reference TRBV7-2 and TRBJ2-2, is GAGVSQSPSNKVTEKGKDVELRCDPISGHTALYWYRQSLGQGLEFLIYFQGNSAPDKSGLPSDRFSAERTGGSVSTLTIQRTQQEDSAVYLCASSSLMTNTGELFFGEGSRLTVL.